This TCR beta chain appears in the sequencing data of a study of T cell changes during pregnancy in multiple sclerosis. Assay used: immunoSEQ multiplex PCR; TCRdb lists only in-frame clones, some missing. Of 69,000 or so clones listed, around 90% are singletons. The CDR3 consists of 14 residues. The ends were cut back, 4 bases at V and 8 bases at J, with 12 bases in the middle. The germline V gene encodes CDR1 MNHEY and CDR2 SMNVEV (reference sequence). Sequenced material: peripheral blood, taken in the third trimester of pregnancy. The sequence derives from a female donor with multiple sclerosis, enrolled in a pregnancy study. This chain links TRBV27 with TRBJ1-6; possible D gene TRBD1, 6 bases. The CDR3 DNA follows: TGTGCCAGCAGTTCCGGGACACGTTATTCACCCCTCCACTTT. Translation: CASSSGTRYSPLHF.